The clone carrying this TCR beta chain appeared a few times. The target antigen is unknown. CDR3 length: 13 amino acids. Germline CDR1 SNHLY, CDR2 FYNNEI. V was trimmed by 10 bases and J by 1 base, leaving 14 bases between them. The data were obtained in a study of cytomegalovirus exposure and HLA in healthy donors. Study-wide findings and caveats: The authors assumed roughly uniform sequencing depth across donors for presence/absence analyses.

PCR employed 60 Vbeta and 13 Jbeta primers. This table comes from immunoSEQ multiplex PCR, and its TCRdb copy is limited to in-frame clones, with some not included. The table has 90,000 to 95,000 clones, around 81% seen once; the top ten hold around 2%. The rearrangement uses TRBV2 and TRBJ2-7; maybe TRBD2 (5 bases). The source of this sequence is a man younger than 35 in good health and CMV-seronegative. The sequencing input was PBMCs. CDR3 sequence reads: CATHPGDSYEQYF. The CDR3 coding sequence is TGTGCCACTCACCCCGGGGATTCCTACGAGCAGTACTTC.